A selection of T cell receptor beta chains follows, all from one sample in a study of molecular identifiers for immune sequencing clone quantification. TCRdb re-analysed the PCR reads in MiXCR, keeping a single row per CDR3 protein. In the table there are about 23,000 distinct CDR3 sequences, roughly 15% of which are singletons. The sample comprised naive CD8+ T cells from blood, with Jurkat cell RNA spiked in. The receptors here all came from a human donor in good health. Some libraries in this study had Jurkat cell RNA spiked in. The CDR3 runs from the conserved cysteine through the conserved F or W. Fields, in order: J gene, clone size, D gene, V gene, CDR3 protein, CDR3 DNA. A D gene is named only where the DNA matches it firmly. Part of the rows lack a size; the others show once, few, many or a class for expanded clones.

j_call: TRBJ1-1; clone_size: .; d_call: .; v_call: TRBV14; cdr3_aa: CASSQDFGHLNTEAFF; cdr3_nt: TGTGCCAGCAGCCAAGATTTCGGACACCTAAACACTGAAGCTTTCTTT
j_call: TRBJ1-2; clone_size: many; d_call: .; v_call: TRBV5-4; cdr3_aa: CASNQDNYGYTF; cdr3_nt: TGTGCCAGCAACCAAGACAACTATGGCTACACCTTC
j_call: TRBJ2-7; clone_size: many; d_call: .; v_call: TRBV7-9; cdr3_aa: CASSFSAGEQYF; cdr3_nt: TGTGCCAGCAGCTTCTCCGCGGGGGAGCAGTACTTC
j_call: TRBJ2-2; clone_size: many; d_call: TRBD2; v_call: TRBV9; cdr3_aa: CASTSERASGDPNTGELFF; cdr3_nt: TGTGCCAGCACCTCAGAAAGGGCTAGCGGAGATCCGAACACCGGGGAGCTGTTTTTT
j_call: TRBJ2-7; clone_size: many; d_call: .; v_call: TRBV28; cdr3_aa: CASTSSYEEQYF; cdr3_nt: TGTGCCAGCACCTCGTCCTACGAGGAGCAGTACTTC
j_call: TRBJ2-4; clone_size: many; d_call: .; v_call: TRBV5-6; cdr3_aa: CASSSRQLAKNIQYF; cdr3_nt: TGTGCCAGCAGCTCGCGACAACTAGCCAAAAACATTCAGTACTTC
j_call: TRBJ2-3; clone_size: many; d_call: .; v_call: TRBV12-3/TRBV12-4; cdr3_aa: CASSLGIKRTDTQYF; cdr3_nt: TGTGCCAGCAGTTTAGGGATTAAGAGGACAGATACGCAGTATTTT
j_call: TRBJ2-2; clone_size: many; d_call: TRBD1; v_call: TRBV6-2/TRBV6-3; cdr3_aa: CASSYGQGQAGELFF; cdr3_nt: TGTGCCAGCAGTTATGGACAGGGTCAGGCCGGGGAGCTGTTTTTT
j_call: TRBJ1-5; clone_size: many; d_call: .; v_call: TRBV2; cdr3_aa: CASSEPGAGGDQPQHF; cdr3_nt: TGTGCCAGCAGTGAACCGGGGGCCGGGGGGGATCAGCCCCAGCATTTT
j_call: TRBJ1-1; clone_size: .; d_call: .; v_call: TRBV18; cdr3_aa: CASSPPVVTEAFF; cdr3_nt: TGTGCCAGCTCACCACCGGTAGTTACTGAAGCTTTCTTT
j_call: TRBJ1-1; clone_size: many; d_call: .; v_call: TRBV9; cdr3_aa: CASSVVPPRDRTNTEAFF; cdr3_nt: TGTGCCAGCAGCGTAGTACCCCCGCGTGACAGGACAAACACTGAAGCTTTCTTT
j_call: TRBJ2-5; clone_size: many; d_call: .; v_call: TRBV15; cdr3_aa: CATSRGETQYF; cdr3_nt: TGTGCCACCAGCAGGGGGGAGACCCAGTACTTC
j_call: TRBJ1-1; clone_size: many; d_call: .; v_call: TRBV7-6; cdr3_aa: CASSLALNTEAFF; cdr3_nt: TGTGCCAGCAGCTTAGCGTTGAACACTGAAGCTTTCTTT
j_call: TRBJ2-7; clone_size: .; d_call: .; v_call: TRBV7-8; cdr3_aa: CASSLDLGGAYEQYF; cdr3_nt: TGTGCAAGCAGCTTAGATCTGGGGGGCGCCTATGAACAGTACTTC
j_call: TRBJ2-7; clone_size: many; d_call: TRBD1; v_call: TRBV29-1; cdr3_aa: CSVEARDSYEQYF; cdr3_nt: TGCAGCGTTGAAGCTAGGGACAGCTACGAGCAGTACTTC
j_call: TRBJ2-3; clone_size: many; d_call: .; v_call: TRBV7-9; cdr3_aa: CASSLGDLWGHTDTQYF; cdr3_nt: TGTGCCAGCAGCTTAGGGGATCTATGGGGCCACACAGATACGCAGTATTTT
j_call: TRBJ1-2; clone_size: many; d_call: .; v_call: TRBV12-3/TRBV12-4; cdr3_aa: CASSLVGSDYGYTF; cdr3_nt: TGTGCCAGCAGCCTGGTCGGATCCGACTATGGCTACACCTTC
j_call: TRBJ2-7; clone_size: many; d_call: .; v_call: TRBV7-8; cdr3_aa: CASSLGLLEQYF; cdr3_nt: TGTGCCAGCAGCTTAGGGCTGCTCGAGCAGTACTTC
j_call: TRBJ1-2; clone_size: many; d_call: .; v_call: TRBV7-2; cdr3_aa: CASSLGGGESGGYTF; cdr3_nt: TGTGCCAGCAGCTTAGGAGGGGGTGAATCTGGGGGCTACACCTTC